This TCR beta chain was sequenced in a study of cytomegalovirus exposure and HLA in healthy donors. Findings and caveats of the study: Most TCR sequences showed up rarely, but some public TCRs showed up in many donors. A list of approximately 160 TCR beta chains associated with cytomegalovirus was given.

Regarding this clone: Antigen unknown.

The assay was immunoSEQ multiplex PCR, and TCRdb's table has in-frame clones only and misses some. Of 250,000 to 400,000 clones in the sample, 88% are singletons; the top ten hold roughly 0.96%. The donors formed part of the approximately 130-subject validation cohort, distinct from the roughly 660-subject first cohort. The CDR3 runs to 14 residues. Per germline, CDR1 MGHRA and CDR2 YSYEKL. V was clipped by 0 bases and J by 6 bases, with 11 bases between them. V usage is TRBV4-1 and J usage is TRBJ1-1, with unresolved D. This receptor was taken from a young man in good health and CMV-seronegative. The sequencing sample was made of PBMCs. CDR3 region: CASSQDAETPEAFF. In nucleotides, the CDR3 is TGCGCCAGCAGCCAAGACGCGGAAACGCCTGAAGCTTTCTTT.